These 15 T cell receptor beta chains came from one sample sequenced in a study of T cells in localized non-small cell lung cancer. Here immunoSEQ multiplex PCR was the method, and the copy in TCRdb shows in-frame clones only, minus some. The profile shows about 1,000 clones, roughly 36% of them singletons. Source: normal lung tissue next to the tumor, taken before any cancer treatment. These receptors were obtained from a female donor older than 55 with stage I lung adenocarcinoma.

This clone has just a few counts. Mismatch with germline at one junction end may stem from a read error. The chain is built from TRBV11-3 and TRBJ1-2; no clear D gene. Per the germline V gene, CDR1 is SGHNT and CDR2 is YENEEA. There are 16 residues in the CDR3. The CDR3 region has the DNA TGTGCCAGCAGTCATTTCCGGGAATTCAATGTCTATGACTACACCTTC. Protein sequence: CASSHFREFNVYDYTF.

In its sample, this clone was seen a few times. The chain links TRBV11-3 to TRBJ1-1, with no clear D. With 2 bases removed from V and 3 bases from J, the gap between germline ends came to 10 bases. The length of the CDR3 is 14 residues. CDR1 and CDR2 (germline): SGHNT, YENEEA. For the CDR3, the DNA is TGTGCCAGCAGCTTAAGGGTTTCGTACACTGAAGCTTTCTTT. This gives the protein CASSLRVSYTEAFF.

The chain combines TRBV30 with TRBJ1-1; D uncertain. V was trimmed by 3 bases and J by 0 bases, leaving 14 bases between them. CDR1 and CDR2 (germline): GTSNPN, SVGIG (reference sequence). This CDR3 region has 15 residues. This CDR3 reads CAWRPGSSMNTEAFF. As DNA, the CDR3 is TGTGCCTGGAGACCCGGGAGCAGTATGAACACTGAAGCTTTCTTT.

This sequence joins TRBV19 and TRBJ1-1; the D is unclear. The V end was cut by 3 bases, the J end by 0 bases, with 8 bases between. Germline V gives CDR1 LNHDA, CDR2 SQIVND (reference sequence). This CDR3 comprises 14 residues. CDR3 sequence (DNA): TGTGCCAGTAGTATCGTCGCAGTGAACACTGAAGCTTTCTTT. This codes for CASSIVAVNTEAFF.

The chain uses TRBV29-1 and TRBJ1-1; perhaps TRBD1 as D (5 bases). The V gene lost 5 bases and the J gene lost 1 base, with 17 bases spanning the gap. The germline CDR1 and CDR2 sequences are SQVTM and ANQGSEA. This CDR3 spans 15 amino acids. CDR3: CSVHPGGGTNTEAFF. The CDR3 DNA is TGCAGCGTTCATCCGGGGGGAGGGACGAACACTGAAGCTTTCTTT. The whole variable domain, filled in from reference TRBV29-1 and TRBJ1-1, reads SAVISQKPSRDICQRGTSLTIQCQVDSQVTMMFWYRQQPGQSLTLIATANQGSEATYESGFVIDKFPISRPNLTFSTLTVSNMSPEDSSIYLCSVHPGGGTNTEAFFGQGTRLTVV.

CDR3 region: CASSRIPDRNYEQYF. CDR3 DNA sequence: TGTGCCAGCAGCCGAATCCCGGACAGAAACTACGAGCAGTACTTC. This chain links TRBV28 with TRBJ2-7; a weak D match, TRBD1 (6 bases). This CDR3 spans 15 amino acids. Per germline, CDR1 MDHEN and CDR2 SYDVKM. Deletions cut 6 bases from V and 3 bases from J, with 18 bases between.

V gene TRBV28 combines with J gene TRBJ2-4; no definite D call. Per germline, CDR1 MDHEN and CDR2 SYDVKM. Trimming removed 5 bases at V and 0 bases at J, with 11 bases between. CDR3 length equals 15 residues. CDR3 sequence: CASSIYPLAKNIQYF. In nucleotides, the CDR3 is TGTGCCAGCAGTATATATCCCCTAGCCAAAAACATTCAGTACTTC.

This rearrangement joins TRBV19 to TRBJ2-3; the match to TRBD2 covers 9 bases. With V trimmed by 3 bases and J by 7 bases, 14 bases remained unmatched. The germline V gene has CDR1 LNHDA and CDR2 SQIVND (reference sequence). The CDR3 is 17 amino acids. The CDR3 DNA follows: TGTGCCAGTAGTATGACGGGGACTAGCTCCCAGGAGAATACGCAGTATTTT. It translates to CASSMTGTSSQENTQYF. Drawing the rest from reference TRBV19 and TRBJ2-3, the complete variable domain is DGGITQSPKYLFRKEGQNVTLSCEQNLNHDAMYWYRQDPGQGLRLIYYSQIVNDFQKGDIAEGYSVSREKKESFPLTVTSAQKNPTAFYLCASSMTGTSSQENTQYFGPGTRLTVL.

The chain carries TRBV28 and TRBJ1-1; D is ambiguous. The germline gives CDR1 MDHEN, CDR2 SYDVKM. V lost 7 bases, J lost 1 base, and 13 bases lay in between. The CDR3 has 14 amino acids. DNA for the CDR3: TGTGCCAGCAATTTTGGGCTCGGGAACACTGAAGCTTTCTTT. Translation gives CASNFGLGNTEAFF.

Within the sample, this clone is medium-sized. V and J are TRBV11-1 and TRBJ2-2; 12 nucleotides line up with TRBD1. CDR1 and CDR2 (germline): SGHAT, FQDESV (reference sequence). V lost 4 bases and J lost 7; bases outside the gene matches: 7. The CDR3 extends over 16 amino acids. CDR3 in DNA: TGTGCCAGCAGCTCCGGGACAGGGGGCCTCGGCGGGGAGCTGTTTTTT. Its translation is CASSSGTGGLGGELFF.

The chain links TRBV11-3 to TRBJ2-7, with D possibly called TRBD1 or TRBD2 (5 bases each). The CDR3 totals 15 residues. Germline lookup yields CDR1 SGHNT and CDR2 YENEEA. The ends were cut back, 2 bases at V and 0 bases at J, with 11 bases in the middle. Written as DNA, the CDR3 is TGTGCCAGCAGCTTAAGGGACGGTAGCTCCTACGAGCAGTACTTC. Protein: CASSLRDGSSYEQYF.

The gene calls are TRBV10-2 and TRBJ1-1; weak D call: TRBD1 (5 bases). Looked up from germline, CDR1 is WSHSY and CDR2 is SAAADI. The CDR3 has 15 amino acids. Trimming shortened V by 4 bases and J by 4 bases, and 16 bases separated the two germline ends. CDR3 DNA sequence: TGCGCCAGCAGTGGGCCCAGGGCCGGGGGCACTGAAGCTTTCTTT. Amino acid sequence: CASSGPRAGGTEAFF.

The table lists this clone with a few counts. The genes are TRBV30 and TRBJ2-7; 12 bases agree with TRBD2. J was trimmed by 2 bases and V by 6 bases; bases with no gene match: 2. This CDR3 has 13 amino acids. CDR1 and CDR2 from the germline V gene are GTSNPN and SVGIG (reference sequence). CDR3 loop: CACGLAGTYEQYF. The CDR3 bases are TGTGCCTGCGGACTAGCGGGAACCTACGAGCAGTACTTC.

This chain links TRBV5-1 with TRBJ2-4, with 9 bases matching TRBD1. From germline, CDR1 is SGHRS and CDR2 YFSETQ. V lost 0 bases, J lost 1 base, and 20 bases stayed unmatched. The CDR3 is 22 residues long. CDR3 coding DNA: TGCGCCAGCAGCTTGGTGGGGACAGGGAAAGACTCGGAAAGGCGGGCCAAAAACATTCAGTACTTC. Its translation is CASSLVGTGKDSERRAKNIQYF.

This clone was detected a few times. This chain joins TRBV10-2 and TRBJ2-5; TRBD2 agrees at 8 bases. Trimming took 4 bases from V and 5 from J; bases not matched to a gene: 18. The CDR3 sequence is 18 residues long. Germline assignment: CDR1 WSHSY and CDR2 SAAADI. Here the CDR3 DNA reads TGCGCCAGCAGTGGGGGACTAGGCGTCGGGAGTTCTGATGAGACCCAGTACTTC. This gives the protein CASSGGLGVGSSDETQYF.